This TCR beta chain comes out of a study of T cells in Graves' hyperthyroidism and ophthalmopathy. Findings of the study overall: Appearing also in blood were most of the thyroid clonotypes expanded above 0.001.

The CDR3 length is 15 residues. Germline CDR1 reads SNHLY; CDR2 reads FYNNEI. Deletions cut 5 bases from V and 3 bases from J, with 14 bases between. In its sample, this clonotype was seen many times. Antigen specificity is unknown. RNA transcripts served as the template for amplifying TCR beta CDR3 regions. In the first-round RT-PCR of the TCR CDR3, the HTBI primer set was used. TCRdb reanalysed the multiplex PCR reads using MiXCR and keeps one entry per CDR3 protein. The sample holds around 200,000 distinct CDR3 sequences, roughly 18% seen once. This rearrangement joins TRBV2 to TRBJ2-1; perhaps TRBD2 as D (7 bases). The clonotype was recovered from a middle-aged man with Graves' hyperthyroidism. The sample was blood. The CDR3 DNA reads as TGTGCCAGCAGTTCCCTAGGGGGGGACTACAATGAGCAGTTCTTC. It encodes CASSSLGGDYNEQFF.